The clone carrying this T cell receptor (beta chain) appeared a few times. Its antigen is unknown. This sample is part of a study of T cell repertoires in cytomegalovirus infection. Each CDR3 protein is one row after TCRdb ran MiXCR on the reads. This table has more than 250,000 distinct CDR3 sequences, roughly 25% appearing once. In germline, CDR1 is SGHTA, CDR2 FQGNSA. The V end was cut by 1 base, the J end by 2 bases, with 11 bases between. CDR3 length: 15 residues. The source of this sequence is a human donor in good health (CMV status not recorded). Some clones in this sample may be carry-over from other donors' samples. Source: cultured PBMCs, taken from culture after CMV antigen stimulation. This chain uses TRBV7-2 with TRBJ1-2; possible D gene TRBD1, 5 bases. CDR3 nucleotides: TGTGCCAGCAGCTTAGAGCCAGGGAGAAACTATGGCTACACCTTC. Translated: CASSLEPGRNYGYTF.